Below, 21 T cell receptor beta chains from the same sample are listed, as sequenced in a study of T cell clonality in common variable immunodeficiency. Some clones are missing from TCRdb's copy, which holds only in-frame ones; the method was immunoSEQ multiplex PCR. Listed for the sample are about 43,000 clones, none seen a single time. Sequenced material: peripheral blood mononuclear cells. The origin of the receptors is a person aged 18 to 75 in good health.

This clone has ten or more counts. The CDR3 is cut off 3 residues early in the read; its end comes from the germline J gene. This chain uses TRBV7-9 with TRBJ1-2; 8 nucleotides align to TRBD1. CDR1 is SEHNR, CDR2 FQNEAQ, per germline (reference sequence). The CDR3 totals 15 residues. With V trimmed by 4 bases and J by 7 bases, 11 bases remained unmatched. The CDR3 DNA, read in part, is TGTGCCAGCAGCTCCCAGTCAGGGGGCGCCTCTGGC. This gives the protein CASSSQSGGASG. The complete CDR3 reads CASSSQSGGASGYTF.

This clone occurred many times. The read comes to an end 3 residues before the CDR3 does, leaving the germline J gene to fill in the end. The gene calls are TRBV20-1 and TRBJ2-7; D is perhaps TRBD2 (5 bases). This CDR3 is 15 amino acids long. CDR1 DFQATT and CDR2 SNEGSKA come from the germline V gene (reference sequence). Between the trimmed V and J ends, which lost 0 bases and 2 bases, there was a span of 14 bases. CDR3 bases read: TGCAGTGCTAGAGAAGAGCGGACCCTCCCCTACGAG. It translates to CSAREERTLPYE. The full CDR3 protein is CSAREERTLPYEQYF.

Many counts were recorded for this clone. The CDR3 sequence is CAISYDSYEQYF. The CDR3 bases that were read are TGTGCCATCAGCTATGACTCCTACGAG. The chain uses TRBV10-3 and TRBJ2-7; D uncertain. The CDR3 end lies 3 residues beyond the end of the read and is filled in from the germline J gene. V was trimmed by 6 bases and J by 0 bases, leaving 6 bases between them. Germline assignment: CDR1 ENHRY and CDR2 SYGVKD. The length of the CDR3 is 12 residues.

Only a few counts were recorded for this clone. The observed sequence ends 3 residues before the CDR3 terminus, with the missing tail filled in from the germline J gene. The chain employs TRBV18 and TRBJ1-2; the D gene is possibly TRBD1 (5 bases). The CDR3 has 16 residues. The V gene's germline CDR1 is KGHSH and CDR2 LQKENI. CDR3 region: CASSPGTSSTTDTYTF. CDR3 DNA, as far as it was read: TGTGCCAGCTCACCAGGGACTAGCAGCACCACAGATACC.

The table lists this clone with many counts. Read coverage stops 3 residues before the CDR3 terminus; the germline J gene supplies the remainder. The V and J genes are TRBV20-1 and TRBJ1-2, with unresolved D. In germline, CDR1 is DFQATT, CDR2 SNEGSKA (reference sequence). V shed 3 bases and J shed 4 bases, with 12 bases lying between them. The CDR3 runs to 13 residues. Partial CDR3 DNA: TGCAGTGCTAGGACCGGGTCCCTCTATGGC. This gives the protein CSARTGSLYG. The complete CDR3 sequence is CSARTGSLYGYTF.

This clone was seen ten or more times. The DNA ends 3 residues before the CDR3 does, and the rest of the CDR3 is filled in from the germline J gene. The chain is built from TRBV7-6 and TRBJ1-2; 7 positions agree with TRBD1. The germline gives CDR1 SGHVS, CDR2 FNYEAQ. The CDR3 loop spans 17 amino acids. V was pared by 4 bases and J by 0 bases, with 11 bases of the junction left unmatched. The CDR3 bases that were read are TGTGCCAGCAGCTATTATAGAGCGGGACAGACTAACTATGGC. Translated, it gives CASSYYRAGQTNYG. The full CDR3 protein is CASSYYRAGQTNYGYTF.

This clone was detected many times. The read falls 3 residues short of the CDR3 end, and the missing part is taken from the germline J gene. This sequence joins TRBV10-3 and TRBJ2-5, with 8 bases that match TRBD2. The J segment lost 2 bases and the V segment lost 7 bases, leaving 12 bases of the junction unmatched. The germline gives CDR1 ENHRY, CDR2 SYGVKD. The CDR3 has 16 amino acids. The CDR3 region is CAINSGGRSPQETQYF. The covered CDR3 bases are TGTGCCATCAACTCGGGGGGGAGATCCCCTCAAGAGACC.

For this clone: Read coverage stops 3 residues before the CDR3 terminus; the germline J gene supplies the remainder. The rearrangement joins TRBV7-9 to TRBJ1-2, with D possibly matching TRBD1 (5 bases). Germline loops: CDR1 SEHNR, CDR2 FQNEAQ (reference sequence). There are 13 residues in the CDR3. CDR3 sequence: CASSGWGTGEYTF. CDR3 DNA (partial): TGTGCCAGCTCAGGGTGGGGGACGGGGGAG.

This clone showed up many times. The CDR3 end is not reached by the read, which stops 3 residues before it; the germline J gene fills it in. V is TRBV20-1 and J is TRBJ1-5; maybe TRBD1 (6 bases). CDR1 and CDR2 (germline): DFQATT, SNEGSKA (reference sequence). The V end lost 6 bases, the J end lost 0 bases, and 15 bases lay between the germline ends. The length of the CDR3 is 15 residues. The CDR3: CSATGTLNSNQPQHF. The covered CDR3 bases are TGCAGTGCAACCGGGACACTCAATAGCAATCAGCCC.

This clone appeared many times. The junction shows a germline mismatch at one end, possibly a read error. The part of the CDR3 DNA that was read is TGCGCCAGCAGCCAGTCCGTTAGGTTGGGGGGAGCGGATCAGCCC. Protein: CASSQSVRLGGADQP. The CDR3, in full, reads CASSQSVRLGGADQPQHF. The V and J genes are TRBV4-2 and TRBJ1-5; the D gene is possibly TRBD1 (5 bases). The sequenced fragment ends 3 residues before the CDR3 boundary, so the rest is inferred from the germline J gene. CDR1 and CDR2 (germline): LGHNA, YNFKEQ. This CDR3 has 18 amino acids.

Details on this clone: The read comes to an end 3 residues before the CDR3 does, leaving the germline J gene to fill in the end. The J gene is TRBJ2-4, the V gene TRBV6-1; TRBD2 aligns across 7 bases. The germline gives CDR1 MNHNS, CDR2 SASEGT. This CDR3 is 16 amino acids long. With V trimmed by 3 bases and J by 0 bases, 5 bases remained unmatched. The CDR3: CASSEGIAGAKNIQYF. CDR3 DNA, as far as it was read: TGTGCCAGCAGTGAGGGGATAGCGGGAGCCAAAAACATT.

The table lists this clone with many counts. With the read ending 3 residues before the CDR3 end, the germline J gene is used to fill in that end. The chain has TRBV20-1 and TRBJ2-3, with D maybe TRBD2 (7 bases). This CDR3 spans 15 amino acids. Germline CDR1 reads DFQATT; CDR2 reads SNEGSKA (reference sequence). V lost 6 bases and J lost 4, with 20 bases in between. The CDR3 bases that were read are TGCAGTGCCCCTTGGGCGGGGGCTTTCCCAGATACG. Its protein is CSAPWAGAFPDT. The whole CDR3 protein is CSAPWAGAFPDTQYF.

This clone was seen at least ten times. The sequenced fragment ends 3 residues before the CDR3 boundary, so the rest is inferred from the germline J gene. The V and J genes are TRBV13 and TRBJ2-7; D may be TRBD2 (6 bases). The CDR3 sequence is 16 residues long. Per the germline V gene, CDR1 is PRHDT and CDR2 is FYEKMQ (reference sequence). Trimming removed 0 bases at V and 0 bases at J, with 12 bases between. Incomplete CDR3 DNA: TGTGCCAGCAGCTTAGGAGGACTATCGAACTCCTACGAG. Translating gives CASSLGGLSNSYE. In full, the CDR3 is CASSLGGLSNSYEQYF.

This clone was observed many times. The read terminates 3 residues before the CDR3 end, so the remaining end is supplied by the germline J gene. This chain joins TRBV6-4 and TRBJ1-1, with D tentatively TRBD1 (5 bases). This CDR3 comprises 13 residues. In germline, CDR1 is MRHNA, CDR2 SNTAGT. The V gene lost 3 bases and the J gene lost 4 bases, with 9 bases spanning the gap. The DNA read from the CDR3 is TGTGCCAGCAGTGAGCAGGGTGGCACTGAA. Translation gives CASSEQGGTE. The complete CDR3 sequence is CASSEQGGTEAFF.

In this sample, this clone turned up many times. The observed sequence ends 3 residues before the CDR3 terminus, with the missing tail filled in from the germline J gene. The chain employs TRBV5-1 and TRBJ1-1, with D possibly being TRBD1 (6 bases). CDR1 and CDR2 (germline): SGHRS, YFSETQ. Trimming took 7 bases from V and 1 from J, leaving 11 bases between them. The CDR3 loop spans 13 amino acids. This CDR3 is CASYGQPNTEAFF. CDR3 DNA, as far as it was read: TGCGCCAGCTACGGACAGCCGAACACTGAA.

This clone came up many times. The sequence runs out 3 residues before the end of the CDR3; the remainder is reconstructed from the germline J gene. The chain combines TRBV19 with TRBJ1-1; D ambiguous. CDR3 length: 14 amino acids. Germline CDR1 and CDR2: LNHDA and SQIVND (reference sequence). V lost 5 bases, J lost 0 bases, and 10 bases lay in between. CDR3 residues: CASSVTLMNTEAFF. The sequenced CDR3 bases are TGTGCCAGTAGTGTGACATTAATGAACACTGAA.

This clone was observed many times. Read coverage stops 3 residues before the CDR3 terminus; the germline J gene supplies the remainder. The genes are TRBV5-1 and TRBJ2-7, with D possibly TRBD1 on 6 matching bases. Trimming took off 4 bases at V and 1 base at J, with 12 bases between the two ends. Germline CDR1 is SGHRS and CDR2 is YFSETQ. The CDR3 covers 14 residues. Partial CDR3 DNA: TGCGCCAGCAGCCTACAGGGTGGGTCCTACGAG. Translating gives CASSLQGGSYE. The whole CDR3 is CASSLQGGSYEQYF. Drawing the rest from reference TRBV5-1 and TRBJ2-7, the complete variable domain is KAGVTQTPRYLIKTRGQQVTLSCSPISGHRSVSWYQQTPGQGLQFLFEYFSETQRNKGNFPGRFSGRQFSNSRSEMNVSTLELGDSALYLCASSLQGGSYEQYFGPGTRLTVT.

Turning to this clone: Coverage ceases 3 residues before the CDR3 finishes, and the germline J gene fills in the end. The V and J genes are TRBV2 and TRBJ2-2, with D possibly matching TRBD1 (5 bases). CDR1 and CDR2 from the germline V gene are SNHLY and FYNNEI. CDR3 size: 15 residues. CDR3 DNA, as far as it was read: TGTGCCAGCAGTGATCCAGGGCCCTTGGATTCACCG. Translation: CASSDPGPLDSP. The whole CDR3 sequence is CASSDPGPLDSPLFF. The full variable domain, its missing parts supplied by reference TRBV2 and TRBJ2-2, is EPEVTQTPSHQVTQMGQEVILRCVPISNHLYFYWYRQILGQKVEFLVSFYNNEISEKSEIFDDQFSVERPDGSNFTLKIRSTKLEDSAMYFCASSDPGPLDSPLFFGEGSRLTVL.

Many counts were recorded for this clone. From the germline J gene comes the end of the CDR3, since the read stops 3 residues before it. The chain employs TRBV30 and TRBJ1-5; 11 bases line up with TRBD1. This CDR3 has 15 amino acids. CDR1 and CDR2 (germline): GTSNPN, SVGIG (reference sequence). V gave up 2 bases and J gave up 4 bases; unmatched junction bases: 4. The DNA read from the CDR3 is TGTGCCTGGAGTTGGACAGGGGGCCGGAATCAGCCC. Its protein is CAWSWTGGRNQP. The entire CDR3 protein is CAWSWTGGRNQPQHF.

A word on this clone: The CDR3 end lies 3 residues beyond the end of the read and is filled in from the germline J gene. The chain uses TRBV10-2 and TRBJ1-2; D call uncertain. CDR1 is WSHSY and CDR2 is SAAADI in the germline V gene. V lost 3 bases and J lost 4, with 15 bases in between. This CDR3 region has 15 residues. The covered CDR3 bases are TGCGCCAGCAGTGAAGCGGACCAGGCCGTCTATGGC. Residues: CASSEADQAVYG. The whole CDR3 region reads CASSEADQAVYGYTF.

This clone was counted at least ten times. The DNA read from the CDR3 is TGTGCCATCTCCGGGACAGGGGGCTCTGGGGCCAACGTC. As protein: CAISGTGGSGANV. The full CDR3 sequence reads CAISGTGGSGANVLTF. The chain recombines TRBV10-3 with TRBJ2-6; 11 nucleotides match TRBD1. The read stops 3 residues short of the end of the CDR3; the missing end is completed from the germline J gene. With 8 bases clipped from V and 0 bases from J, the junction kept 3 bases outside the gene matches. The CDR3 runs 16 residues. From germline, CDR1 is ENHRY and CDR2 SYGVKD.